The 24 T cell receptor beta chains presented below share a single source sample, sequenced in a study of blood T cell repertoires in COVID-19. TCRdb's copy holds only in-frame clones and misses some; the assay was immunoSEQ multiplex PCR. In the table there are nearly 50,000 clones, about 85% of which are singletons. Sequenced: peripheral blood. These receptors were collected from a human donor in a cohort sampled during active COVID-19.

The chain has TRBV5-8 and TRBJ2-7, with 9 nucleotides matching TRBD1. The CDR3 is 14 residues long. In germline, CDR1 is SGHTS, CDR2 YDEGEE. The V gene end was trimmed by 2 bases and the J gene end by 1 base; junction bases not matched to a gene: 1. The CDR3 spells CASSFGQGSYEQYF. In DNA form, the CDR3 reads TGTGCCAGCAGCTTCGGACAGGGGTCCTACGAGCAGTACTTC.

The rearrangement uses TRBV9 and TRBJ1-4, with D hard to call. The germline V gene encodes CDR1 SGDLS and CDR2 YYNGEE. Trimming removed 3 bases from V and 4 bases from J, with 10 bases in between. There are 14 residues in the CDR3. This chain's CDR3 is CASSAGVYNEKLFF. CDR3 DNA sequence: TGTGCCAGCAGCGCCGGGGTTTATAATGAAAAACTGTTTTTT. The whole variable domain, filled in from reference TRBV9 and TRBJ1-4, reads DSGVTQTPKHLITATGQRVTLRCSPRSGDLSVYWYQQSLDQGLQFLIQYYNGEERAKGNILERFSAQQFPDLHSELNLSSLELGDSALYFCASSAGVYNEKLFFGSGTQLSVL.

This clone was seen a single time. This rearrangement joins TRBV28 to TRBJ2-7; perhaps TRBD2 as D (7 bases). V lost 2 bases, J lost 7 bases, and 21 bases lay in between. The germline gives CDR1 MDHEN, CDR2 SYDVKM. The CDR3 spans 16 residues. The DNA of the CDR3 is TGTGCCAGCAGTTTAGCGGGGGCAGGGGAAAGGCTAGAGCAGTACTTC. This sequence encodes CASSLAGAGERLEQYF.

The genes are TRBV3-1 (or the pseudogene TRBV3-2) and TRBJ1-5; D may be TRBD1 (5 bases). The germline V gene has CDR1 LGHDT and CDR2 YNNKEL (reference sequence). The germline V and J ends were trimmed by 1 base and 9 bases, with 7 bases remaining between them. This CDR3 contains 12 residues. CDR3 residues: CASSQGGGPQHF. The CDR3 bases are TGTGCCAGCAGCCAAGGCGGGGGGCCCCAGCATTTT.

The chain uses TRBV12-3 or TRBV12-4 and TRBJ1-5, with unresolved D. Trimming stripped 5 bases from V and 2 bases from J, with 7 bases between. The CDR3 length is 13 residues. The CDR3 region has the DNA TGTGCCAGCAGTGCGGGTGGCAATCAGCCCCAGCATTTT. Protein sequence: CASSAGGNQPQHF.

V usage is TRBV2 and J usage is TRBJ2-7; tentatively, D is TRBD1 (5 bases). Trimming took off 3 bases at V and 1 base at J, with 13 bases between the two ends. The CDR3 has 15 amino acids. Germline CDR1 and CDR2: SNHLY and FYNNEI. The CDR3 DNA reads TGTGCCAGCAGTGACTCCGACAGAATATCCTACGAGCAGTACTTC. Protein product: CASSDSDRISYEQYF.

The V and J genes are TRBV4-1 and TRBJ2-3; TRBD2 agrees at 11 bases. V lost 0 bases to trimming and J lost 1 base; unmatched junction nucleotides: 9. Looked up from germline, CDR1 is MGHRA and CDR2 is YSYEKL. The CDR3 length is 19 residues. CDR3 coding DNA: TGCGCCAGCAGCCAAGATCCACCCGGACTAGCGGGTGGCACAGATACGCAGTATTTT. This gives the protein CASSQDPPGLAGGTDTQYF.

The V and J genes are TRBV5-1 and TRBJ2-1; 16 bases are a match to TRBD2. V lost 5 bases, J lost 9 bases, and 2 bases stayed unmatched. Germline V gene lookup returns CDR1 SGHRS and CDR2 YFSETQ. The CDR3 consists of 14 residues. The CDR3 nucleotides read TGCGCCAGCAGGGGGACTAGCGGGAGGGGTGAGCAGTTCTTC. Translation gives CASRGTSGRGEQFF.

The chain has TRBV19 and TRBJ2-1; 11 nucleotides line up with TRBD2. CDR1 and CDR2 (germline): LNHDA, SQIVND (reference sequence). This CDR3 region has 15 residues. V shed 3 bases and J 8 bases; nucleotides not matched to a gene: 6. CDR3: CASSIHSGGADEQFF. DNA for the CDR3: TGTGCCAGTAGTATTCATAGCGGGGGGGCCGATGAGCAGTTCTTC.

The chain recombines TRBV15 with TRBJ1-2; 8 bases line up with TRBD1. The CDR3 totals 15 residues. V shed 5 bases, J shed 2 bases, and the junction held 7 bases outside the gene matches. The germline V gene has CDR1 LNHNV and CDR2 YYDKDF (reference sequence). CDR3 coding DNA: TGTGCCACCAGCGCTAACAGGGGGTTAAACTATGGCTACACCTTC. It yields the protein CATSANRGLNYGYTF.

J is TRBJ1-4 and V is TRBV5-6; D perhaps matches TRBD1 (5 bases). The CDR3 is made up of 14 amino acids. The germline V and J ends were trimmed by 2 bases and 6 bases, with 11 bases remaining between them. The V gene's germline CDR1 is SGHDT and CDR2 YYEEEE. As DNA, the CDR3 is TGTGCCAGCAGCTTAGGCGGGGCACATGAAAAACTGTTTTTT. Translation: CASSLGGAHEKLFF.

The chain employs TRBV4-3 and TRBJ2-6; D might be TRBD2 (7 bases). CDR3 length: 20 amino acids. The germline CDR1 and CDR2 sequences are LGHNA and YSLEER. V lost 1 base and J 0 bases, leaving 19 bases between the germline ends. CDR3 amino acids: CASSQGIAGRGSSGANVLTF. CDR3 coding DNA: TGCGCCAGCAGCCAAGGGATCGCGGGGAGGGGGAGCTCTGGGGCCAACGTCCTGACTTTC.

This chain joins TRBV30 and TRBJ1-6, with D maybe TRBD1 (5 bases). Trimming shortened V by 2 bases and J by 9 bases, and 20 bases separated the two germline ends. The CDR3 loop spans 16 amino acids. Germline assignment: CDR1 GTSNPN and CDR2 SVGIG (reference sequence). CDR3 sequence reads: CAWSLPLGDWGSPLHF. The CDR3 nucleotides are TGTGCCTGGAGTTTACCCCTAGGGGACTGGGGTTCACCCCTCCACTTT.

The chain uses TRBV5-1 and TRBJ2-3; 7 bases line up with TRBD2. Germline V gene data show CDR1 as SGHRS and CDR2 as YFSETQ. This CDR3 comprises 13 residues. With V trimmed by 4 bases and J by 7 bases, 6 bases remained unmatched. CDR3 region: CASSTRDYNTQYF. The CDR3 nucleotides read TGCGCCAGCAGCACCCGGGACTACAATACGCAGTATTTT.

This rearrangement joins TRBV18 to TRBJ2-5, with 8 bases matching TRBD1. Losses at the gene ends were 4 bases for V and 3 bases for J; bases not matched to a gene: 4. From germline, CDR1 is KGHSH and CDR2 LQKENI. The CDR3 is 14 residues long. The CDR3 DNA reads TGTGCCAGCTCACTTAGGACAGGGAAAGAGACCCAGTACTTC. This translates into CASSLRTGKETQYF.

CDR3 DNA sequence: TGTGCCAGTAAGAGGAGGGCAGCTTCCTACGAGCAGTACTTC. Translation gives CASKRRAASYEQYF. The V and J genes are TRBV19 and TRBJ2-7, with a tentative D call TRBD2 (6 bases). V was cut by 7 bases and J by 1 base, with 14 bases left in between. The CDR3 sequence is 14 residues long. The V gene's germline CDR1 is LNHDA and CDR2 SQIVND (reference sequence).

The rearrangement uses TRBV11-3 and TRBJ1-1, with 9 bases matching TRBD1. This CDR3 spans 13 amino acids. The J segment lost 6 bases and the V segment lost 5 bases, leaving 4 bases of the junction unmatched. Germline-derived CDR1 and CDR2 are SGHNT and YENEEA. CDR3 sequence: CASSLNRGPEAFF. The DNA of the CDR3 is TGTGCCAGCAGCCTAAACAGGGGGCCTGAAGCTTTCTTT.

The V call is TRBV2, the J call TRBJ2-1, with 9 bases that match TRBD2. J was trimmed by 8 bases and V by 5 bases; bases with no gene match: 13. CDR3 size: 16 residues. Germline V gene lookup returns CDR1 SNHLY and CDR2 FYNNEI. As DNA, the CDR3 is TGTGCCAGCAGTTCTGGGGCGGGAGGGAAGTTCGATGAGCAGTTCTTC. Protein: CASSSGAGGKFDEQFF. The full variable domain, with the rest looked up from reference TRBV2 and TRBJ2-1, is EPEVTQTPSHQVTQMGQEVILRCVPISNHLYFYWYRQILGQKVEFLVSFYNNEISEKSEIFDDQFSVERPDGSNFTLKIRSTKLEDSAMYFCASSSGAGGKFDEQFFGPGTRLTVL.

V gene TRBV30 combines with J gene TRBJ1-2; D gene uncertain. The CDR3 is 15 amino acids. The germline CDR1 and CDR2 sequences are GTSNPN and SVGIG (reference sequence). Trimming pared 2 bases from V and 0 bases from J, leaving 13 bases between. CDR3 region: CAWSWVAAANYGYTF. The CDR3 nucleotides are TGTGCCTGGAGTTGGGTAGCCGCTGCTAACTATGGCTACACCTTC.

The chain recombines TRBV2 with TRBJ2-1; D remains unclear. The CDR3 is made up of 15 amino acids. The V gene's germline CDR1 is SNHLY and CDR2 FYNNEI. Trimming removed 4 bases at V and 0 bases at J, with 10 bases between. The CDR3 DNA is TGTGCCAGCAGTGTACGGGTCTCCTCCTACAATGAGCAGTTCTTC. Amino acids: CASSVRVSSYNEQFF.

The chain has TRBV13 and TRBJ2-7, with 7 bases fitting TRBD1. Germline V gene sequence: CDR1 PRHDT, CDR2 FYEKMQ (reference sequence). The CDR3 is 15 residues long. With V trimmed by 5 bases and J by 3 bases, 10 bases remained unmatched. CDR3 in amino acids: CASSPPPGQNYEQYF. The CDR3 nucleotides are TGTGCCAGCAGCCCCCCGCCGGGACAGAACTACGAGCAGTACTTC.

The V call is TRBV5-6, the J call TRBJ1-4; 7 bases fit TRBD1. The CDR3 loop spans 16 amino acids. Germline CDR1 is SGHDT and CDR2 is YYEEEE. The J segment lost 3 bases and the V segment lost 4 bases, leaving 9 bases of the junction unmatched. The CDR3 loop is CASSGDAGTANEKLFF. In nucleotides, the CDR3 is TGTGCCAGCAGCGGGGACGCCGGGACAGCTAATGAAAAACTGTTTTTT.

This chain uses TRBV30 with TRBJ2-7; TRBD2 aligns across 7 bases. Germline CDR1 and CDR2: GTSNPN and SVGIG (reference sequence). V shed 3 bases and J 0 bases; nucleotides not matched to a gene: 5. CDR3 length: 14 amino acids. Here the CDR3 reads CAWSPGGFSYEQYF. The CDR3 coding sequence is TGTGCCTGGAGCCCCGGGGGGTTCTCCTACGAGCAGTACTTC.

The V gene is TRBV7-3, the J gene TRBJ2-1; a weak D match, TRBD2 (5 bases). Germline CDR1 and CDR2: SGHTA and FQGTGA. The V end lost 8 bases, the J end lost 8 bases, and 19 bases lay between the germline ends. The CDR3 loop spans 14 amino acids. CDR3 sequence (DNA): TGTGCCAGCCCGGCCCGGGGTTCCCCCCATGAGCAGTTCTTC. It is translated as CASPARGSPHEQFF.